This T cell receptor (beta chain) is from a study of cytomegalovirus exposure and HLA in healthy donors. General study findings and limits: Researchers counted about 150 TCR beta chains as cytomegalovirus-associated.

The PCR contained 60 Vbeta and 13 Jbeta primers. Sequenced by immunoSEQ multiplex PCR; TCRdb stores in-frame clones only, minus some. The sample shows some 180,000 clones, about 77% of them seen only once. About this clone: No antigen is known for it.

Germline-derived CDR1 and CDR2 are MDHEN and SYDVKM. CDR3 length: 19 amino acids. V was cut by 6 bases and J by 1 base, with 26 bases left in between. This chain joins TRBV28 and TRBJ2-3; possible D gene TRBD1, 6 bases. The sample consisted of PBMCs. This sequence originates from a female donor in good health and CMV-seronegative. The CDR3 loop is CASRPLGATRRGRTDTQYF. The CDR3 DNA reads as TGTGCCAGCAGACCGCTGGGGGCCACGAGAAGGGGACGCACAGATACGCAGTATTTT.